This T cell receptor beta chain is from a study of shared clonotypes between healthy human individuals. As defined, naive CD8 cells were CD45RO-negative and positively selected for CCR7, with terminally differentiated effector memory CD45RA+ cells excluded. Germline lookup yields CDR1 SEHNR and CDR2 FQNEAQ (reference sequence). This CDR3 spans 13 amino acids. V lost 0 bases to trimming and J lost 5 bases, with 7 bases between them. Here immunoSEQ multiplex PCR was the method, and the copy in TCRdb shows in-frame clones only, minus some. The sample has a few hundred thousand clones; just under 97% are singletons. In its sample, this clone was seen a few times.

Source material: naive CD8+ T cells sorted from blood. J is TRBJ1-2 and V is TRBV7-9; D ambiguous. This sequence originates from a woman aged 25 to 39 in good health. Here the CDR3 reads CASSLAQTYGYTF. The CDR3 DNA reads TGTGCCAGCAGCTTAGCACAAACATATGGCTACACCTTC. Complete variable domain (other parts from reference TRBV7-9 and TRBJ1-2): DTGVSQNPRHKITKRGQNVTFRCDPISEHNRLYWYRQTLGQGPEFLTYFQNEAQLEKSRLLSDRFSAERPKGSFSTLEIQRTEQGDSAMYLCASSLAQTYGYTFGSGTRLTVV.